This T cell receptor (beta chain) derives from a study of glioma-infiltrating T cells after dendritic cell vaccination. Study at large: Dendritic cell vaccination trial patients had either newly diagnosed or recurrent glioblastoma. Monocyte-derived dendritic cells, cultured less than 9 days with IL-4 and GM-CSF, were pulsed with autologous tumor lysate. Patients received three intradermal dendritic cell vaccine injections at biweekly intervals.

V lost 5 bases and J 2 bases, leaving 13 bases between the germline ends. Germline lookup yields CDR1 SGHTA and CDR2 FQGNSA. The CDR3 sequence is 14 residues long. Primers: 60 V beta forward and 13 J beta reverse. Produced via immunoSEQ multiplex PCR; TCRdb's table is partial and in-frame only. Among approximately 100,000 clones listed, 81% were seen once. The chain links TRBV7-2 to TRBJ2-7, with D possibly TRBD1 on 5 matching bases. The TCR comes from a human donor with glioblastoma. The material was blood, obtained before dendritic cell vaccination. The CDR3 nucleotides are TGTGCCAGCAGCCCAAGGGGCGGCCCCTACGAGCAGTACTTC. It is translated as CASSPRGGPYEQYF.